The next 15 T cell receptor beta chains were all read from a single sample in a study of beta chain features in type 1 diabetes. Whole-study results and caveats: Patients with Type 1 diabetes showed moderately but significantly shorter TCRB CDR3s in all four CD4+ subsets.

Their recognized antigens are unknown. Reverse transcription of all isolated RNA meant that expressed TCRB transcripts were sequenced. The data were produced by immunoSEQ multiplex PCR, yet TCRdb's version contains in-frame clones alone and is incomplete. The repertoire consists of roughly 400,000 clones, with over 8.5% occurring once and the leading ten covering approximately 0.55%. Sequencing was performed on central memory CD4+ T cells from blood. The receptors stem from a man aged 25-45 years with type 1 diabetes.

This clone was counted only a few times. The chain links TRBV2 to TRBJ2-5; TRBD2 is a possible D gene (6 bases). The V end was cut by 6 bases, the J end by 4 bases, with 9 bases between. Germline V lookup: CDR1 SNHLY, CDR2 FYNNEI. The CDR3 extends over 12 amino acids. CDR3 DNA: TGTGCCAGCAGGCGGGATGGAGAGACCCAGTACTTC. It yields the protein CASRRDGETQYF.

The rearrangement joins TRBV5-6 to TRBJ1-3, with D unclear. V gave up 1 base and J gave up 0 bases, with 8 bases separating them. The germline gives CDR1 SGHDT, CDR2 YYEEEE. The CDR3 has 15 amino acids. The CDR3 loop reads CASSLKVSSGNTIYF. The CDR3 DNA reads TGTGCCAGCAGCTTGAAGGTGAGCTCTGGAAACACCATATATTTT. Complete variable domain (other parts from reference TRBV5-6 and TRBJ1-3): DAGVTQSPTHLIKTRGQQVTLRCSPKSGHDTVSWYQQALGQGPQFIFQYYEEEERQRGNFPDRFSGHQFPNYSSELNVNALLLGDSALYLCASSLKVSSGNTIYFGEGSWLTVV.

Many counts were recorded for this clone. V is TRBV28 and J is TRBJ2-7; D gene ambiguous. V lost 7 bases, J lost 4 bases, and 8 bases lay in between. CDR3 length: 11 amino acids. Germline V gene sequence: CDR1 MDHEN, CDR2 SYDVKM. CDR3 DNA: TGTGCCAGCAATAAGCGATACGAGCAGTACTTC. It translates to CASNKRYEQYF.

This clone appeared a few times. The chain recombines TRBV6-1 with TRBJ2-3; no reliable D call. Per germline, CDR1 MNHNS and CDR2 SASEGT. The CDR3 spans 15 residues. V lost 3 bases and J lost 0, with 10 bases in between. The CDR3 bases are TGTGCCAGCAGTGACTTCTTTGGAAGCACAGATACGCAGTATTTT. This encodes CASSDFFGSTDTQYF.

This clone was seen a handful of times. This likely came from a read error, as a far larger clone is one base away. Here the CDR3 omits its conserved ending phenylalanine or tryptophan, so a read error is the likely source. The chain joins TRBV4-2 to TRBJ2-4; TRBD2 matches 11 bases. Germline values: CDR1 LGHNA, CDR2 YNFKEQ. V lost 5 bases, J lost 8 bases, and 8 bases stayed unmatched. CDR3 length equals 15 residues. This CDR3 is CASSNSGRAGDIQYL. For the CDR3, the DNA is TGTGCCAGCAGCAATAGCGGGAGGGCCGGAGACATTCAGTACCTC.

The V and J genes are TRBV7-2 and TRBJ1-2, with D unclear. The CDR3 runs to 14 residues. Per the germline V gene, CDR1 is SGHTA and CDR2 is FQGNSA. V lost 1 base, J lost 6 bases, and 12 bases lay in between. The DNA of the CDR3 is TGTGCCAGCAGCTTAGAGCCAGGTCCTCATGGCTACACCTTC. Its protein product is CASSLEPGPHGYTF.

The chain is built from TRBV7-6 and TRBJ2-7; D is ambiguous. The germline CDR1 and CDR2 sequences are SGHVS and FNYEAQ. Deletions cut 2 bases from V and 2 bases from J, with 10 bases between. This CDR3 region has 14 residues. The chain's CDR3 is CASSLSDGPYEQYF. Written as DNA, the CDR3 is TGTGCCAGCAGCTTATCGGACGGCCCCTACGAGCAGTACTTC.

The chain has TRBV19 and TRBJ2-1; D is perhaps TRBD1 (6 bases). Deletions cut 3 bases from V and 7 bases from J, with 19 bases between. Germline-derived CDR1 and CDR2 are LNHDA and SQIVND (reference sequence). CDR3 size: 16 residues. CDR3 sequence (DNA): TGTGCCAGTAGTATCGCCTCGAGGGGGTATGGGAATGAGCAGTTCTTC. It is translated as CASSIASRGYGNEQFF.

The chain employs TRBV9 and TRBJ2-5, with D uncertain. CDR3 size: 13 residues. Per the germline V gene, CDR1 is SGDLS and CDR2 is YYNGEE. V was shortened by 3 bases and J by 3 bases, with 9 bases between the two germline ends. The CDR3, as DNA: TGTGCCAGCAGCGCGAGCCAGAAAGAGACCCAGTACTTC. It specifies CASSASQKETQYF.

This clone was detected ten times or more. At one end, the junction sequence differs from germline, possibly due to a read error. J is TRBJ2-7 and V is TRBV4-3; 10 positions match TRBD1. Germline loops: CDR1 LGHNA, CDR2 YSLEER. The length of the CDR3 is 16 residues. The CDR3 region is CASSKETGGTSYEQYF. DNA for the CDR3: TGCGCCAGCAGCAAAGAGACAGGGGGCACCTCCTACGAGCAGTACTTC.

V gene TRBV5-1 combines with J gene TRBJ1-3; D ambiguous. The CDR3 has 16 residues. Trimming stripped 4 bases from V and 0 bases from J, with 14 bases between. In germline, CDR1 is SGHRS, CDR2 YFSETQ. This CDR3 reads CASSQQWVSSGNTIYF. DNA of the CDR3: TGCGCCAGCAGCCAGCAGTGGGTGAGCTCTGGAAACACCATATATTTT.

This clone was counted at least ten times. Here the CDR3 DNA reads TGTGCCAGCAGCATGACAACAGGCGGCACTGAAGCTTTCTTT. Its translation: CASSMTTGGTEAFF. The chain is built from TRBV7-9 and TRBJ1-1, with D possibly matching TRBD1 (5 bases). Germline loops: CDR1 SEHNR, CDR2 FQNEAQ (reference sequence). With 5 bases removed from V and 4 bases from J, the gap between germline ends came to 14 bases. The CDR3 has 14 residues.

The sample holds a few counts of this clone. The V call is TRBV28, the J call TRBJ2-7; perhaps D is TRBD1 or TRBD2 (6 bases each). The CDR3 sequence is 15 residues long. The V gene's germline CDR1 is MDHEN and CDR2 SYDVKM. Trimming removed 6 bases from V and 0 bases from J, with 15 bases in between. CDR3 DNA sequence: TGTGCCAGCAGAGCCGGAGGGGGGAACTCCTACGAGCAGTACTTC. Its protein is CASRAGGGNSYEQYF.

This clone came up a few times. The gene calls are TRBV5-1 and TRBJ2-7; tentative D call: TRBD1 (5 bases). Germline-derived CDR1 and CDR2 are SGHRS and YFSETQ. The CDR3 runs to 14 residues. V dropped 4 bases and J dropped 4 bases, with 15 bases sitting between them. The CDR3 loop is CASSPAQGGYEQYF. In DNA, the CDR3 is TGCGCCAGCAGCCCCGCCCAGGGTGGATACGAGCAGTACTTC.

V is TRBV6-1 and J is TRBJ1-1; unclear D gene. The CDR3 has 14 residues. Germline V CDR1 and CDR2: MNHNS, SASEGT. Deletions cut 1 base from V and 1 base from J, with 7 bases between. The CDR3, as DNA: TGTGCCAGCAGTGAAGGGCAGACGAACACTGAAGCTTTCTTT. Translation: CASSEGQTNTEAFF.